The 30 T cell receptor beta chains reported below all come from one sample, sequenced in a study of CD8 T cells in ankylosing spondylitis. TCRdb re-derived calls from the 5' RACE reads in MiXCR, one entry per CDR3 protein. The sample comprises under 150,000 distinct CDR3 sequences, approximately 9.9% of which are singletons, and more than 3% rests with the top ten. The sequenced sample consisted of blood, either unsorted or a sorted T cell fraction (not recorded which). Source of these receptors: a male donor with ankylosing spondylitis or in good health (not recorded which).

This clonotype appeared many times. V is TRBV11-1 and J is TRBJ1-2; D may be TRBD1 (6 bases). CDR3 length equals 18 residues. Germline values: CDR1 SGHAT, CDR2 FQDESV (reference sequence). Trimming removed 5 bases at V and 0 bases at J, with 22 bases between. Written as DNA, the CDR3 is TGTGCCAGCAGCCCCCCGGGGGGGGCCAGAACCTCTAACTATGGCTACACCTTC. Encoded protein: CASSPPGGARTSNYGYTF.

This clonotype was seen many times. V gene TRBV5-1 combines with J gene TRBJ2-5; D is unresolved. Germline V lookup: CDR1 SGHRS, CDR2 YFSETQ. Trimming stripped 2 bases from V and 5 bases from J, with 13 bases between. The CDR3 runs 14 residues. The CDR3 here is CASSLLSRAETQYF. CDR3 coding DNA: TGCGCCAGCAGCTTATTATCCCGCGCGGAGACCCAGTACTTC.

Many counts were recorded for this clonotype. CDR3 bases: TGTGCCAGCACCCTCCTCGGGACTAGCGGGAGTGACATTCAGTACTTC. It codes for CASTLLGTSGSDIQYF. The V call is TRBV12-3 or TRBV12-4, the J call TRBJ2-4; 14 nucleotides line up with TRBD2. The CDR3 runs 16 residues. Unmatched junction bases numbered 10, after V lost 7 bases and J lost 8 bases.

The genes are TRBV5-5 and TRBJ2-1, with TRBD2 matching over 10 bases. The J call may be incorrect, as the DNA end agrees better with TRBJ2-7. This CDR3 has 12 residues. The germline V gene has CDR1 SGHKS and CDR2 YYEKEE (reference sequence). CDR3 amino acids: CASSGTSDEQYF. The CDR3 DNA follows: TGTGCCAGCAGCGGGACTAGCGATGAGCAGTACTTC.

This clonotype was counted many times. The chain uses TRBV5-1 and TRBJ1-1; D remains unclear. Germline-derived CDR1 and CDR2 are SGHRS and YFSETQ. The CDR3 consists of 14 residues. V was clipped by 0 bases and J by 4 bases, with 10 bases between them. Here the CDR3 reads CASSLEPAGTEAFF. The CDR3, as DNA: TGCGCCAGCAGCTTGGAACCGGCGGGCACTGAAGCTTTCTTT.

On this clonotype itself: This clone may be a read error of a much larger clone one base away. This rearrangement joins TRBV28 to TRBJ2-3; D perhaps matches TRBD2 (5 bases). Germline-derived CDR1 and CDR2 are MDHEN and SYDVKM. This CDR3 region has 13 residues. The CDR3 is CASSLRRPDMQYF. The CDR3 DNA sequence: TGTGCCAGCAGTTTACGGAGGCCAGATATGCAGTATTTT. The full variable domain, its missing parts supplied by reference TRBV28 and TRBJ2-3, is DVKVTQSSRYLVKRTGEKVFLECVQDMDHENMFWYRQDPGLGLRLIYFSYDVKMKEKGDIPEGYSVSREKKERFSLILESASTNQTSMYLCASSLRRPDMQYFGPGTRLTVL.

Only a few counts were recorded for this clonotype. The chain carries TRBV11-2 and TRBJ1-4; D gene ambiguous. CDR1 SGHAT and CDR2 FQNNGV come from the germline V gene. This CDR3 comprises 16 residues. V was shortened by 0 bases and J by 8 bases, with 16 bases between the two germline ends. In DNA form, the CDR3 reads TGTGCCAGCAGCTTAGATCGAGGCCCAAGCCGGGAAAAACTGTTTTTT. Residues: CASSLDRGPSREKLFF.

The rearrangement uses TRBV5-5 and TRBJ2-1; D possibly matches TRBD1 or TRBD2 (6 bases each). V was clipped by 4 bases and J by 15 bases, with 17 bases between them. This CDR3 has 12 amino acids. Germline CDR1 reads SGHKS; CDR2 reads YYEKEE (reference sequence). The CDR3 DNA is TGTGCCAGCAGCCTCCAACCGGGGGCCGCGTTCTTC. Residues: CASSLQPGAAFF.

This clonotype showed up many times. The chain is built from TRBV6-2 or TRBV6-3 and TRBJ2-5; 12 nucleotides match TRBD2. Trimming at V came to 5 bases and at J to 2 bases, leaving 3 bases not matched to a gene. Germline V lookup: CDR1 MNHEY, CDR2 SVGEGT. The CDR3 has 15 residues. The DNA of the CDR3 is TGTGCCAGCAGTCGACTAGCGGGAGTACAAGAGACCCAGTACTTC. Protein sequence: CASSRLAGVQETQYF.

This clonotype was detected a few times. The CDR3 is CASSPEVVNYEQYF. The CDR3 nucleotides are TGTGCCAGCAGCCCCGAGGTGGTAAACTACGAGCAGTACTTC. The chain combines TRBV7-2 with TRBJ2-7; D is undetermined. Germline CDR1 reads SGHTA; CDR2 reads FQGNSA. Trimming pared 5 bases from V and 3 bases from J, leaving 14 bases between. The CDR3 length is 14 residues. The full variable domain, in which reference TRBV7-2 and TRBJ2-7 provide the parts outside the CDR3, is GAGVSQSPSNKVTEKGKDVELRCDPISGHTALYWYRQSLGQGLEFLIYFQGNSAPDKSGLPSDRFSAERTGGSVSTLTIQRTQQEDSAVYLCASSPEVVNYEQYFGPGTRLTVT.

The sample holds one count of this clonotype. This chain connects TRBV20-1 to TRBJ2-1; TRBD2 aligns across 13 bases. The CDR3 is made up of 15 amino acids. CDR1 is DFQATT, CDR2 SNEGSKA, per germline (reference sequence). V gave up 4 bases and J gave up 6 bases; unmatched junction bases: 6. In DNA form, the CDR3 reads TGCAGTGCTACTGGACTAGCGGGAGTCCCCAATGAGCAGTTCTTC. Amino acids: CSATGLAGVPNEQFF.

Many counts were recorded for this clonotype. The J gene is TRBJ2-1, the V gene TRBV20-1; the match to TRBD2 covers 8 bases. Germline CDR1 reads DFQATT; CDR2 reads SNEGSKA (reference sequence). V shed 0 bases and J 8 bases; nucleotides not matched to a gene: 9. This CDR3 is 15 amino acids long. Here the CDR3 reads CSARDGLAGNHEQFF. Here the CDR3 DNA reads TGCAGTGCTAGAGATGGCTTAGCGGGGAATCATGAGCAGTTCTTC.

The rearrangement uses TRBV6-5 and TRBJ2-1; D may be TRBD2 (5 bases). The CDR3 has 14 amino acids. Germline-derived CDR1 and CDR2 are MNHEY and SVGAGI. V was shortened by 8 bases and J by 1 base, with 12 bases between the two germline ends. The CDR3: CASVARGSYNEQFF. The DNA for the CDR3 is TGTGCCAGCGTTGCCCGCGGGTCCTACAATGAGCAGTTCTTC.

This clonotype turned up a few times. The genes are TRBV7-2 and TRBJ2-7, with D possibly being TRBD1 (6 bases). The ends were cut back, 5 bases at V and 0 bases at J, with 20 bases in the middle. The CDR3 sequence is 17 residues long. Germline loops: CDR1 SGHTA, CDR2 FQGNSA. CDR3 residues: CASSPLVGTQSSYEQYF. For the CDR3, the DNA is TGTGCCAGCAGCCCCCTTGTCGGGACACAGAGCTCCTACGAGCAGTACTTC.

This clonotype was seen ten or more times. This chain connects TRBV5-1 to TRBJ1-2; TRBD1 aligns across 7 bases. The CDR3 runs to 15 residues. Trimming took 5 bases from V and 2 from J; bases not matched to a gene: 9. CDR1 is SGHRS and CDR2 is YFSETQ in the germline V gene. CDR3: CASRSTGQENYGYTF. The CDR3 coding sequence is TGCGCCAGCAGGTCTACTGGACAGGAAAACTATGGCTACACCTTC.

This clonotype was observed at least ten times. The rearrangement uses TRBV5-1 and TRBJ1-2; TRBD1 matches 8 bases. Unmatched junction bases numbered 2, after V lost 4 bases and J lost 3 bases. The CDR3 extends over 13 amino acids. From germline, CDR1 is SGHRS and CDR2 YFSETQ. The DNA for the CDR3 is TGCGCCAGCAGCACAGGGGGTCACTATGGCTACACCTTC. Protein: CASSTGGHYGYTF.

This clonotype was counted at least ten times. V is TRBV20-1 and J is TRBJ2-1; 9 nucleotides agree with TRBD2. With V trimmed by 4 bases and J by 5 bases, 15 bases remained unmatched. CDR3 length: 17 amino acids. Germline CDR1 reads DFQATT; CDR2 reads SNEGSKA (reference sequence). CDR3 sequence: CSANPTRGLASHNEQFF. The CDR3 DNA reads TGCAGTGCTAACCCTACGCGGGGACTAGCATCCCACAATGAGCAGTTCTTC.

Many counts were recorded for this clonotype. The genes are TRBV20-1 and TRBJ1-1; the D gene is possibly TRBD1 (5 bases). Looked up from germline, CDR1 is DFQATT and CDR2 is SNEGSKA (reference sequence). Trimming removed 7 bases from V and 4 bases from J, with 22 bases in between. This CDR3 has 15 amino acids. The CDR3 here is CSVPRPGSGSTEAFF. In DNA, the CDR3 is TGCAGTGTTCCGAGGCCGGGGTCAGGGAGCACTGAAGCTTTCTTT.

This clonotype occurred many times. CDR3 loop: CSARISPSAVPTDTQYF. Here the CDR3 DNA reads TGCAGTGCTAGAATTTCACCATCCGCAGTCCCGACAGATACGCAGTATTTT. The chain combines TRBV20-1 with TRBJ2-3; D uncertain. Per the germline V gene, CDR1 is DFQATT and CDR2 is SNEGSKA (reference sequence). This CDR3 spans 17 amino acids. V was shortened by 2 bases and J by 3 bases, with 21 bases between the two germline ends.

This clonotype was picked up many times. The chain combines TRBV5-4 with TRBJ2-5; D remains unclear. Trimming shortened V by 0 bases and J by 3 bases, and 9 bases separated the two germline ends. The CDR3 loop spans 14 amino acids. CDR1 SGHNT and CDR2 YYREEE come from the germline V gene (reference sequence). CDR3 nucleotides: TGTGCCAGCAGCTTGGTTAACAGTAAAGAGACCCAGTACTTC. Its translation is CASSLVNSKETQYF.

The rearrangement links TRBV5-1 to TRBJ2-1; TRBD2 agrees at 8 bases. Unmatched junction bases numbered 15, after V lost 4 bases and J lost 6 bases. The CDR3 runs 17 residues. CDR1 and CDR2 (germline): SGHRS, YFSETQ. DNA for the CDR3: TGCGCCAGCAGCCAGCAAGTAGGAGTAGCGGGACCCAATGAGCAGTTCTTC. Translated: CASSQQVGVAGPNEQFF. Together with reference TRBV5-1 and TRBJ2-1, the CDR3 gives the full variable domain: KAGVTQTPRYLIKTRGQQVTLSCSPISGHRSVSWYQQTPGQGLQFLFEYFSETQRNKGNFPGRFSGRQFSNSRSEMNVSTLELGDSALYLCASSQQVGVAGPNEQFFGPGTRLTVL.

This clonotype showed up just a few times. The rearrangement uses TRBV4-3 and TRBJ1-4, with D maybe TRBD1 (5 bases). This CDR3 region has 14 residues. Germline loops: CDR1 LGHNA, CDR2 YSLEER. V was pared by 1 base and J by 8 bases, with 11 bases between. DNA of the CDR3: TGCGCCAGCAGCCAAGCCAGGGTGGAAGAAAAACTGTTTTTT. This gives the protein CASSQARVEEKLFF.

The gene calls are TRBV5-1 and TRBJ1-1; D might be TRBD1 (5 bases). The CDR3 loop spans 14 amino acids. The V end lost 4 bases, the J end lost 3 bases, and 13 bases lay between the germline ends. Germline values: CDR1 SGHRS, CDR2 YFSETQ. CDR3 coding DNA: TGCGCCAGCAGCCACCCGGTAGGGGACACTGAAGCTTTCTTT. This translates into CASSHPVGDTEAFF.

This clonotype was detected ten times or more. The CDR3 coding sequence is TGTGCCAGCAGTTTGTTAAGGGGGGAGACCCAGTACTTC. It encodes CASSLLRGETQYF. V gene TRBV12-3 or TRBV12-4 combines with J gene TRBJ2-5; tentatively, D is TRBD1 (6 bases). V was trimmed by 3 bases and J by 5 bases, leaving 10 bases between them. This CDR3 contains 13 residues.

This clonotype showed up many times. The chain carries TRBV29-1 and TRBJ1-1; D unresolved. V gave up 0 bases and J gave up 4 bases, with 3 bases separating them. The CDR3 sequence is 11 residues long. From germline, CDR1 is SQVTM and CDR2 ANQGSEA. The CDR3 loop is CSVEDSTEAFF. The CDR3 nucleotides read TGCAGCGTTGAAGATAGCACTGAAGCTTTCTTT.

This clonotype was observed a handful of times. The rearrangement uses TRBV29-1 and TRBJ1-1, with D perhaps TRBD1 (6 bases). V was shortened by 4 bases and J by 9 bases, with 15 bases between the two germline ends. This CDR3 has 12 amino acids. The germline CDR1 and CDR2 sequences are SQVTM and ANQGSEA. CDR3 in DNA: TGCAGCGTTGCAGACCTACAGGGAAAAGCTTTCTTT. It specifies CSVADLQGKAFF.

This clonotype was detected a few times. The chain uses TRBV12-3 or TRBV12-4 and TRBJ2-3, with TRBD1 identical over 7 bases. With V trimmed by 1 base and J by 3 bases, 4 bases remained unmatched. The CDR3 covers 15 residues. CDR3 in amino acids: CASSLEGAGTDTQYF. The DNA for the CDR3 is TGTGCCAGCAGTTTAGAGGGGGCTGGGACAGATACGCAGTATTTT.

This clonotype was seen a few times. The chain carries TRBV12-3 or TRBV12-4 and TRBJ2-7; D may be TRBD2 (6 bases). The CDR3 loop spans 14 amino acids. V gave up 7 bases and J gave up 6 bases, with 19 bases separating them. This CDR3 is CASTRLLRGSEQYF. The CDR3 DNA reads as TGTGCCAGCACCCGACTGTTACGGGGGAGCGAGCAGTACTTC.

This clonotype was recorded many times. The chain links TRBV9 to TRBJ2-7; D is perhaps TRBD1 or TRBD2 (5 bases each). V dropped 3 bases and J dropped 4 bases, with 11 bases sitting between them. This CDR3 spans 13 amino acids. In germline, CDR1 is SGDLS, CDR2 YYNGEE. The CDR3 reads CASSADGGYEQYF. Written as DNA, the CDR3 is TGTGCCAGCAGCGCAGATGGGGGTTACGAGCAGTACTTC.

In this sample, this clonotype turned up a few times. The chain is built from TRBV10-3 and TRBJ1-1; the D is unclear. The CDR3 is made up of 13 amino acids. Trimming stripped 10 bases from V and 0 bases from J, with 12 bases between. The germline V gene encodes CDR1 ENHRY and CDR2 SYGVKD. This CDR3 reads CATQNTLNTEAFF. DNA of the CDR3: TGTGCCACCCAAAACACCTTGAACACTGAAGCTTTCTTT.